These 23 T cell receptor beta chains came from one sample sequenced in a study of T cell responses to AZD1222 COVID-19 vaccine. The assay was immunoSEQ multiplex PCR, and TCRdb's table has in-frame clones only and misses some. This table holds around 80,000 clones, more than 85% found once. This material consisted of peripheral blood, taken 28 days after the second AZD1222 dose. The receptors were gathered from an adult who received the AZD1222 COVID-19 vaccine.

This chain connects TRBV11-2 to TRBJ1-2; no reliable D call. The CDR3 consists of 15 residues. Deletions cut 1 base from V and 0 bases from J, with 9 bases between. In germline, CDR1 is SGHAT, CDR2 FQNNGV. As DNA, the CDR3 is TGTGCCAGCAGCTTAGGCAGCGGTACTAACTATGGCTACACCTTC. This encodes CASSLGSGTNYGYTF.

The CDR3, as DNA: TGTGCCAGCAGTGAGAGGGTAGGGAGCAATCAGCCCCAGCATTTT. It codes for CASSERVGSNQPQHF. This chain connects TRBV2 to TRBJ1-5; D is ambiguous. Trimming removed 3 bases from V and 1 base from J, with 10 bases in between. This CDR3 region has 15 residues. Germline CDR1 is SNHLY and CDR2 is FYNNEI. The variable domain in full, with the rest retrieved from reference TRBV2 and TRBJ1-5, is EPEVTQTPSHQVTQMGQEVILRCVPISNHLYFYWYRQILGQKVEFLVSFYNNEISEKSEIFDDQFSVERPDGSNFTLKIRSTKLEDSAMYFCASSERVGSNQPQHFGDGTRLSIL.

The V gene is TRBV7-8, the J gene TRBJ1-1, with D possibly being TRBD1 (6 bases). Germline loops: CDR1 SGHVS, CDR2 FQNEAQ. V lost 5 bases, J lost 3 bases, and 10 bases lay in between. The CDR3 covers 13 residues. The CDR3 coding sequence is TGTGCCAGCAGCACCAGACAGGACACTGAAGCTTTCTTT. As protein: CASSTRQDTEAFF.

This chain connects TRBV6-5 to TRBJ2-2, with D tentatively TRBD1 or TRBD2 (5 bases each). This CDR3 has 15 residues. The germline CDR1 and CDR2 sequences are MNHEY and SVGAGI. Deletions cut 6 bases from V and 5 bases from J, with 16 bases between. In nucleotides, the CDR3 is TGTGCCAGCAGACCTGAGGGGTCGCGGACCGGGGAGCTGTTTTTT. Amino acid sequence: CASRPEGSRTGELFF.

The CDR3 is CASSSGQRGQTQYF. The DNA of the CDR3 is TGTGCCAGCAGCTCGGGACAGCGGGGCCAGACCCAGTACTTC. The chain uses TRBV7-2 and TRBJ2-5; D is tentatively TRBD1 or TRBD2 (7 bases each). The germline gives CDR1 SGHTA, CDR2 FQGNSA. Between the trimmed V and J ends, which lost 4 bases and 6 bases, there was a span of 15 bases. The CDR3 is made up of 14 amino acids.

The genes are TRBV7-2 and TRBJ2-4; 16 bases fit TRBD2. CDR1 SGHTA and CDR2 FQGNSA come from the germline V gene. The CDR3 has 17 amino acids. V was pared by 4 bases and J by 5 bases, with 5 bases of the junction left unmatched. This CDR3 reads CASSSGLAGGYENIQYF. The CDR3 nucleotides are TGTGCCAGCAGCTCGGGACTAGCGGGAGGGTACGAAAACATTCAGTACTTC.

The V and J genes are TRBV7-2 and TRBJ1-1; 10 bases are shared with TRBD1. Germline V CDR1 and CDR2: SGHTA, FQGNSA. The V gene end was trimmed by 4 bases and the J gene end by 5 bases; junction bases not matched to a gene: 7. The CDR3 contains 15 residues. CDR3 region: CASSSRDRGFTEAFF. In DNA, the CDR3 is TGTGCCAGCAGCTCCCGGGACAGGGGATTTACTGAAGCTTTCTTT.

The chain couples TRBV28 to TRBJ2-5; 7 bases are shared with TRBD2. The CDR3 is made up of 13 amino acids. V was clipped by 3 bases and J by 4 bases; unmatched bases: 2. Germline V gene lookup returns CDR1 MDHEN and CDR2 SYDVKM. The CDR3 DNA reads as TGTGCCAGCAGTTTTGGGGGGGGAGAGACCCAGTACTTC. Protein product: CASSFGGGETQYF.

The J gene is TRBJ2-7, the V gene TRBV2; a weak D match, TRBD1 (6 bases). V was shortened by 4 bases and J by 3 bases, with 13 bases between the two germline ends. Germline CDR1 reads SNHLY; CDR2 reads FYNNEI. The length of the CDR3 is 14 residues. This chain's CDR3 is CASSGELQGYEQYF. CDR3 in DNA: TGTGCCAGCAGTGGAGAACTACAGGGCTACGAGCAGTACTTC.

The chain combines TRBV7-9 with TRBJ1-3; 8 nucleotides agree with TRBD1. CDR1 is SEHNR, CDR2 FQNEAQ, per germline (reference sequence). CDR3 size: 14 residues. J gave up 4 bases and V 5 bases, and 4 bases lay outside the gene matches. The CDR3 protein is CASSPRTGGNTIYF. The CDR3 DNA follows: TGTGCCAGCAGCCCCCGGACAGGGGGAAACACCATATATTTT.

This sequence joins TRBV5-6 and TRBJ2-7; D ambiguous. Per the germline V gene, CDR1 is SGHDT and CDR2 is YYEEEE. The CDR3 runs 12 residues. Trimming left V 0 bases short and J 3 bases short, with 4 bases between. CDR3 loop: CASSLDGYEQYF. DNA for the CDR3: TGTGCCAGCAGCTTGGATGGCTACGAGCAGTACTTC.

The rearrangement uses TRBV5-6 and TRBJ1-1; D not certain. Germline V CDR1 and CDR2: SGHDT, YYEEEE. The V gene lost 2 bases and the J gene lost 1 base, with 12 bases spanning the gap. CDR3 length: 15 residues. CDR3 DNA sequence: TGTGCCAGCAGCTTAAACCGACTGAGGAACACTGAAGCTTTCTTT. Its translation: CASSLNRLRNTEAFF.

The chain has TRBV5-1 and TRBJ1-2, with D maybe TRBD1 (6 bases). CDR3 length: 14 residues. Trimming stripped 3 bases from V and 2 bases from J, with 11 bases between. The V gene's germline CDR1 is SGHRS and CDR2 YFSETQ. CDR3 coding DNA: TGCGCCAGCAGCTATGGACAGACCAACTATGGCTACACCTTC. This translates into CASSYGQTNYGYTF.

The J gene is TRBJ2-7, the V gene TRBV21-1; the listed D gene, TRBD2, was not tested against the DNA. TRBV21-1 is labeled a pseudogene. The length of the CDR3 is 14 residues. The CDR3 is CASSKDGRNYEQYF. In DNA, the CDR3 is TGTGCCAGCAGCAAAGACGGGAGGAATTACGAGCAGTACTTC.

This clone has only one observation. This chain links TRBV27 with TRBJ1-5, with TRBD1 matching 7 bases. The CDR3 is 14 amino acids. In germline, CDR1 is MNHEY, CDR2 SMNVEV (reference sequence). V shed 3 bases and J 6 bases; nucleotides not matched to a gene: 5. In nucleotides, the CDR3 is TGTGCCAGCAGTTTCTACAGGGGAGGTCAGCCCCAGCATTTT. Its translation: CASSFYRGGQPQHF.

This chain connects TRBV18 to TRBJ2-1, with TRBD1 identical over 11 bases. The CDR3 runs to 15 residues. The V gene end was trimmed by 5 bases and the J gene end by 3 bases; junction bases not matched to a gene: 3. Germline-derived CDR1 and CDR2 are KGHSH and LQKENI. CDR3 DNA sequence: TGTGCCAGCTCATCCGGGACAGGGGGCTACAATGAGCAGTTCTTC. Translation: CASSSGTGGYNEQFF.

This clone was seen a handful of times. V gene TRBV6-1 combines with J gene TRBJ1-5; D perhaps matches TRBD1 (6 bases). Trimming left V 1 base short and J 7 bases short, with 14 bases between. CDR1 is MNHNS and CDR2 is SASEGT in the germline V gene. This CDR3 is built from 15 residues. The CDR3 sequence is CASSEGRGVGQPQHF. As DNA, the CDR3 is TGTGCCAGCAGTGAAGGAAGGGGGGTAGGGCAGCCCCAGCATTTT.

V gene TRBV19 combines with J gene TRBJ2-6, with no clear D. The germline V and J ends were trimmed by 3 bases and 0 bases, with 9 bases remaining between them. Germline V gene data show CDR1 as LNHDA and CDR2 as SQIVND (reference sequence). This CDR3 comprises 16 residues. In DNA, the CDR3 is TGTGCCAGTAGTATTATTCTGAGCTCTGGGGCCAACGTCCTGACTTTC. It is translated as CASSIILSSGANVLTF. Variable domain in full (rest from reference TRBV19 and TRBJ2-6): DGGITQSPKYLFRKEGQNVTLSCEQNLNHDAMYWYRQDPGQGLRLIYYSQIVNDFQKGDIAEGYSVSREKKESFPLTVTSAQKNPTAFYLCASSIILSSGANVLTFGAGSRLTVL.

The chain is built from TRBV27 and TRBJ2-3; the match to TRBD2 covers 7 bases. Unmatched junction bases numbered 4, after V lost 2 bases and J lost 2 bases. The CDR3 totals 15 residues. CDR1 and CDR2 from the germline V gene are MNHEY and SMNVEV (reference sequence). The CDR3 reads CASSLVAGFTDTQYF. As DNA, the CDR3 is TGTGCCAGCAGTTTAGTAGCGGGCTTCACAGATACGCAGTATTTT.

The chain combines TRBV7-6 with TRBJ2-7; D is perhaps TRBD2 (5 bases). V lost 5 bases, J lost 4 bases, and 15 bases lay in between. Germline CDR1 is SGHVS and CDR2 is FNYEAQ. The CDR3 has 14 amino acids. The CDR3 loop reads CASSTPAGFYEQYF. CDR3 sequence (DNA): TGTGCCAGCAGCACCCCGGCGGGTTTTTACGAGCAGTACTTC.

The gene calls are TRBV7-2 and TRBJ2-1; D not certain. Germline V gives CDR1 SGHTA, CDR2 FQGNSA. Trimming stripped 1 base from V and 4 bases from J, with 14 bases between. The CDR3 length is 16 residues. Here the CDR3 DNA reads TGTGCCAGCAGCTTAGTTGCCCACACCATATACAATGAGCAGTTCTTC. It translates to CASSLVAHTIYNEQFF.

The J gene is TRBJ2-5, the V gene TRBV4-1; 9 bases align to TRBD2. This CDR3 contains 16 residues. Looked up from germline, CDR1 is MGHRA and CDR2 is YSYEKL. With 2 bases clipped from V and 3 bases from J, the junction kept 7 bases outside the gene matches. The CDR3 bases are TGCGCCAGCAGCCAATCAAGGGCGGGAGGGGAAGAGACCCAGTACTTC. Encoded protein: CASSQSRAGGEETQYF.

This clone has a single count. V is TRBV28 and J is TRBJ2-7; 8 nucleotides line up with TRBD1. The CDR3 is 13 amino acids. The junction had 4 bases not matched to a gene; V was cut back by 4 bases and J by 5 bases. Germline lookup yields CDR1 MDHEN and CDR2 SYDVKM. DNA for the CDR3: TGTGCCAGCAGTTCCGGACAGGGCGACGAGCAGTACTTC. Translating it yields CASSSGQGDEQYF. The full variable domain, rest sourced from reference TRBV28 and TRBJ2-7, is DVKVTQSSRYLVKRTGEKVFLECVQDMDHENMFWYRQDPGLGLRLIYFSYDVKMKEKGDIPEGYSVSREKKERFSLILESASTNQTSMYLCASSSGQGDEQYFGPGTRLTVT.